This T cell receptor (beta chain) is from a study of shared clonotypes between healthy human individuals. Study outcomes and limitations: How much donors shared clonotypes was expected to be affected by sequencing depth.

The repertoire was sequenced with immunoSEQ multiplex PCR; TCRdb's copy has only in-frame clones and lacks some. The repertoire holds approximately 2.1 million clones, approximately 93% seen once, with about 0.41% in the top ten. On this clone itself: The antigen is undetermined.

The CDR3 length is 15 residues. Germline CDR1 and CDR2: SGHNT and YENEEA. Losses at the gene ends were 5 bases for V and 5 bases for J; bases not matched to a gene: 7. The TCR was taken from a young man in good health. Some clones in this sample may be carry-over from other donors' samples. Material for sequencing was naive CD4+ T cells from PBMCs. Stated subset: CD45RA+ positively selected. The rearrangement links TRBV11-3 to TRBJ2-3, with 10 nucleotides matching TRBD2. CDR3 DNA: TGTGCCAGCAGCCCTGAGCGGGAGGGCCAAGATACGCAGTATTTT. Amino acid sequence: CASSPEREGQDTQYF.